Following are 21 T cell receptor beta chains from one sample sequenced in a study of cytomegalovirus exposure and HLA in healthy donors. PCR amplification relied on 60 Vbeta primers (plus 13 Jbeta primers). Produced via immunoSEQ multiplex PCR; TCRdb's table is partial and in-frame only. The sample includes roughly 90,000 clones, 70% to 80% of them seen just once. Sequencing input: PBMCs. These receptors were taken from a man aged 30-40 years in good health and CMV-seropositive.

The chain is built from TRBV4-3 and TRBJ2-3, with 8 nucleotides matching TRBD1. CDR1 and CDR2 from the germline V gene are LGHNA and YSLEER. V was pared by 5 bases and J by 0 bases, with 7 bases of the junction left unmatched. The CDR3 length is 16 residues. As DNA, the CDR3 is TGCGCCAGCAGCGAACGACAGGGGATGAGCACAGATACGCAGTATTTT. This encodes CASSERQGMSTDTQYF.

For this clone: The sample has other DNA sequences that encode this CDR3 too. The chain uses TRBV5-4 and TRBJ2-7; TRBD1 matches 11 bases. Trimming at V came to 4 bases and at J to 2 bases, leaving 2 bases not matched to a gene. The CDR3 totals 14 residues. Germline loops: CDR1 SGHNT, CDR2 YYREEE (reference sequence). The CDR3 protein is CASSLGQGAYEQYF. Written as DNA, the CDR3 is TGTGCCAGCAGCCTGGGACAGGGGGCCTACGAGCAGTACTTC.

The V call is TRBV2, the J call TRBJ1-5; D remains ambiguous. The V end lost 4 bases, the J end lost 4 bases, and 11 bases lay between the germline ends. This CDR3 spans 14 amino acids. Germline CDR1 and CDR2: SNHLY and FYNNEI. The CDR3 DNA sequence: TGTGCCAGCAGTGGCGGCCAGACTAATCAGCCCCAGCATTTT. Translating gives CASSGGQTNQPQHF. Variable domain in full (rest from reference TRBV2 and TRBJ1-5): EPEVTQTPSHQVTQMGQEVILRCVPISNHLYFYWYRQILGQKVEFLVSFYNNEISEKSEIFDDQFSVERPDGSNFTLKIRSTKLEDSAMYFCASSGGQTNQPQHFGDGTRLSIL.

This chain connects TRBV2 to TRBJ2-7; 9 nucleotides align to TRBD1. The V gene's germline CDR1 is SNHLY and CDR2 FYNNEI. This CDR3 is built from 14 residues. Trimming took 5 bases from V and 7 from J; bases not matched to a gene: 9. CDR3 sequence reads: CASSPGQGLVEQYF. In nucleotides, the CDR3 is TGTGCCAGCAGTCCGGGACAGGGCCTGGTGGAGCAGTACTTC.

The chain joins TRBV25-1 to TRBJ2-3, with TRBD2 matching over 15 bases. With V trimmed by 2 bases and J by 15 bases, 6 bases remained unmatched. CDR3 length: 14 amino acids. Germline CDR1 is MGHDK and CDR2 is SYGVNS. CDR3 DNA sequence: TGTGCCAGCAGTGAACCGAGGACTAGCGGGGGGGCATATTTT. Protein product: CASSEPRTSGGAYF.

In this sample, this clone turned up once. The chain has TRBV28 and TRBJ1-1; possible D gene TRBD1, 6 bases. The CDR3 totals 13 residues. The germline V gene encodes CDR1 MDHEN and CDR2 SYDVKM. The V end lost 3 bases, the J end lost 4 bases, and 9 bases lay between the germline ends. The CDR3 protein is CASSFDRPTEAFF. In DNA, the CDR3 is TGTGCCAGCAGTTTTGACAGGCCCACTGAAGCTTTCTTT.

Only one count was recorded for this clone. The J gene is TRBJ2-7, the V gene TRBV9; TRBD2 matches at 8 bases. J was trimmed by 5 bases and V by 3 bases; bases with no gene match: 7. The CDR3 is 14 amino acids. Germline V lookup: CDR1 SGDLS, CDR2 YYNGEE. In DNA, the CDR3 is TGTGCCAGCAGCGACCGGGAGGGGGAGGACGAGCAGTACTTC. This encodes CASSDREGEDEQYF.

The chain couples TRBV15 to TRBJ1-1; possible D gene TRBD1, 5 bases. Trimming left V 5 bases short and J 0 bases short, with 10 bases between. Germline V gives CDR1 LNHNV, CDR2 YYDKDF (reference sequence). This CDR3 has 14 amino acids. In nucleotides, the CDR3 is TGTGCCACCAGCCGCCGACAGCTGAACACTGAAGCTTTCTTT. Translating it yields CATSRRQLNTEAFF. The full variable domain, with the rest looked up from reference TRBV15 and TRBJ1-1, is DAMVIQNPRYQVTQFGKPVTLSCSQTLNHNVMYWYQQKSSQAPKLLFHYYDKDFNNEADTPDNFQSRRPNTSFCFLDIRSPGLGDTAMYLCATSRRQLNTEAFFGQGTRLTVV.

The chain employs TRBV11-3 and TRBJ2-7, with D hard to call. The CDR3 sequence is 14 residues long. V lost 1 base and J 3 bases, leaving 10 bases between the germline ends. Per the germline V gene, CDR1 is SGHNT and CDR2 is YENEEA. CDR3 in DNA: TGTGCCAGCAGCTTAGGTTCAACGGGCTACGAGCAGTACTTC. Translating it yields CASSLGSTGYEQYF.

V is TRBV7-2 and J is TRBJ2-7; 11 bases agree with TRBD2. The CDR3 consists of 14 residues. After removal of 6 bases from V and 3 bases from J, the junction contained 4 bases not matched to a gene. CDR1 SGHTA and CDR2 FQGNSA come from the germline V gene. CDR3: CASSRLAGNYEQYF. In nucleotides, the CDR3 is TGTGCCAGCAGTCGACTAGCGGGAAACTACGAGCAGTACTTC.

The rearrangement joins TRBV30 to TRBJ2-1, with a possible D match to TRBD2 (9 bases). The CDR3 sequence is 13 residues long. Germline lookup yields CDR1 GTSNPN and CDR2 SVGIG (reference sequence). V lost 6 bases, J lost 9 bases, and 18 bases lay in between. CDR3 nucleotides: TGTGCCTGCTGGGCTAGCGGGACAGGTGAGCAGTTCTTC. Translation gives CACWASGTGEQFF.

This chain connects TRBV6-1 to TRBJ2-7, with TRBD2 as a possible D gene (6 bases). This CDR3 contains 14 residues. From germline, CDR1 is MNHNS and CDR2 SASEGT. Trimming pared 6 bases from V and 1 base from J, leaving 13 bases between. This CDR3 reads CASRGRESSYEQYF. The CDR3 nucleotides read TGTGCCAGCAGAGGACGGGAGTCATCCTACGAGCAGTACTTC.

J is TRBJ2-3 and V is TRBV6-5; D is undetermined. The CDR3 spans 11 residues. CDR1 MNHEY and CDR2 SVGAGI come from the germline V gene. Deletions cut 2 bases from V and 6 bases from J, with 3 bases between. CDR3 protein: CASSYLDTQYF. The CDR3, as DNA: TGTGCCAGCAGTTACCTCGATACGCAGTATTTT.

The chain is built from TRBV7-9 and TRBJ1-1, with D perhaps matching TRBD1 (5 bases). With 5 bases removed from V and 7 bases from J, the gap between germline ends came to 11 bases. The germline V gene encodes CDR1 SEHNR and CDR2 FQNEAQ (reference sequence). This CDR3 region has 12 residues. The CDR3 protein is CASSPGWVEAFF. CDR3 nucleotide sequence: TGTGCCAGCAGCCCAGGGTGGGTTGAAGCTTTCTTT.

V usage is TRBV28 and J usage is TRBJ1-2; D might be TRBD1 (5 bases). V lost 5 bases and J 4 bases, leaving 14 bases between the germline ends. Germline-derived CDR1 and CDR2 are MDHEN and SYDVKM. The CDR3 is made up of 14 amino acids. CDR3 DNA: TGTGCCAGCAGTAATGTAGTGGGGGGCTATGGCTACACCTTC. Protein: CASSNVVGGYGYTF.

J is TRBJ1-1 and V is TRBV15; D is unresolved. This CDR3 has 13 residues. Germline V gene lookup returns CDR1 LNHNV and CDR2 YYDKDF (reference sequence). V was clipped by 5 bases and J by 4 bases, with 11 bases between them. The CDR3, as DNA: TGTGCCACCAGCCTTGGAGTCCGCACTGAAGCTTTCTTT. Translating gives CATSLGVRTEAFF.

The chain combines TRBV6-5 with TRBJ2-5, with TRBD2 identical over 12 bases. CDR1 is MNHEY and CDR2 is SVGAGI in the germline V gene. The length of the CDR3 is 16 residues. V shed 0 bases, J shed 5 bases, and the junction held 4 bases outside the gene matches. CDR3 in DNA: TGTGCCAGCAGTTACTCAAGACTAGCGGGAGCGGAGACCCAGTACTTC. Translated, it gives CASSYSRLAGAETQYF.

The chain carries TRBV7-9 and TRBJ1-6, with TRBD1 as a possible D gene (5 bases). V was shortened by 5 bases and J by 6 bases, with 8 bases between the two germline ends. This CDR3 region has 13 residues. Germline CDR1 is SEHNR and CDR2 is FQNEAQ (reference sequence). This CDR3 is CASSRGGNSPLHF. The CDR3 DNA sequence: TGTGCCAGCAGCCGGGGGGGTAATTCACCCCTCCACTTT.

V is TRBV5-1 and J is TRBJ1-1; the match to TRBD1 covers 7 bases. CDR3 size: 16 residues. Trimming cost V 4 bases and J 0 bases; bases outside gene matches: 9. Germline V CDR1 and CDR2: SGHRS, YFSETQ. The CDR3 DNA reads TGCGCCAGCAGCAGGGGGGACAGCGGGCTGAACACTGAAGCTTTCTTT. Amino acid sequence: CASSRGDSGLNTEAFF.

The chain employs TRBV11-2 and TRBJ2-1; D is perhaps TRBD2 (5 bases). V dropped 3 bases and J dropped 8 bases, with 11 bases sitting between them. In germline, CDR1 is SGHAT, CDR2 FQNNGV. This CDR3 has 13 amino acids. The CDR3 DNA sequence: TGTGCCAGCAGCTTTACGCGGGTCTATGAGCAGTTCTTC. It codes for CASSFTRVYEQFF.

V usage is TRBV13 and J usage is TRBJ1-1; 9 bases are shared with TRBD1. Germline V CDR1 and CDR2: PRHDT, FYEKMQ (reference sequence). J gave up 5 bases and V 3 bases, and 1 base lay outside the gene matches. CDR3 length: 13 residues. The DNA for the CDR3 is TGTGCCAGCAGCTTCGACAGGGGGACTGAAGCTTTCTTT. Translation gives CASSFDRGTEAFF. Drawing the rest from reference TRBV13 and TRBJ1-1, the complete variable domain is AAGVIQSPRHLIKEKRETATLKCYPIPRHDTVYWYQQGPGQDPQFLISFYEKMQSDKGSIPDRFSAQQFSDYHSELNMSSLELGDSALYFCASSFDRGTEAFFGQGTRLTVV.